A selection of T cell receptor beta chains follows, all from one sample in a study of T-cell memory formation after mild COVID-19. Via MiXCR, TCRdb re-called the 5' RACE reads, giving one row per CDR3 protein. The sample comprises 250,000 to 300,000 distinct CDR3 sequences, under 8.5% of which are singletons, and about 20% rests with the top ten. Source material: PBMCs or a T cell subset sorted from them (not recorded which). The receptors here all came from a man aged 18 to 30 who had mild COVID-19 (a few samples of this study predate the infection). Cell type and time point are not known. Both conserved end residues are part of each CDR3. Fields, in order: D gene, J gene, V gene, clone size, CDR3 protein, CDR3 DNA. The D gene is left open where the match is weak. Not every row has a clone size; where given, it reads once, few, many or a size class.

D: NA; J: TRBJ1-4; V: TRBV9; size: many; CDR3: CASSTGTSPTNEKLFF; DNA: TGTGCCAGCAGCACCGGGACCTCCCCCACTAATGAAAAACTGTTTTTT
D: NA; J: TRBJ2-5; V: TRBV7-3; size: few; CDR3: CASSATRQETQYF; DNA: TGTGCCAGCAGCGCAACGAGACAAGAGACCCAGTACTTC
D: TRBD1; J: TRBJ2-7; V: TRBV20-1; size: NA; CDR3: CSATMTGVRYEQYF; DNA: TGCAGTGCTACCATGACAGGGGTACGCTACGAGCAGTACTTC
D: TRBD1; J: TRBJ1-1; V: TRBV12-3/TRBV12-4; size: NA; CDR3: CASSPGGWNTEAFF; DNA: TGTGCCAGCAGCCCAGGGGGATGGAACACTGAAGCTTTCTTT
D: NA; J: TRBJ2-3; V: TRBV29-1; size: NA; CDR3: CSVRPGGTDTQYF; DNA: TGCAGCGTCCGCCCCGGTGGCACAGATACGCAGTATTTT
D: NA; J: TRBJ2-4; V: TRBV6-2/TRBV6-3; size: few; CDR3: CASSYSSAGKNIQYF; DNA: TGTGCCAGCAGTTACTCTTCGGCAGGCAAAAACATTCAGTACTTC
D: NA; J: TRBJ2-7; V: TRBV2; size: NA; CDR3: CASSGRGAPIEQYF; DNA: TGTGCCAGCAGTGGTCGGGGGGCGCCTATCGAGCAGTACTTC
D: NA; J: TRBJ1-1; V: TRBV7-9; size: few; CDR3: CASSAPQGSAEAFF; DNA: TGTGCCAGCAGCGCTCCGCAGGGAAGCGCTGAAGCTTTCTTT
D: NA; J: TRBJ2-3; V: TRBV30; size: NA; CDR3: CAWSTSSLDTQYF; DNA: TGTGCCTGGAGTACTTCTTCACTAGATACGCAGTATTTT
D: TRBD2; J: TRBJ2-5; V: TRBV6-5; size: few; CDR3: CASSYGRGWQETQYF; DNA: TGTGCCAGCAGTTACGGGAGGGGTTGGCAAGAGACCCAGTACTTC
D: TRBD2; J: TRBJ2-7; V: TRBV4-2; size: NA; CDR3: CASSQSSRTSGGYEQYF; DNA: TGTGCCAGCAGCCAAAGCAGCCGGACTAGCGGGGGTTACGAGCAGTACTTC
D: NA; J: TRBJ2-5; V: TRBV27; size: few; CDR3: CASSLSWGETQYF; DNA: TGTGCCAGCAGTTTAAGCTGGGGAGAGACCCAGTACTTC
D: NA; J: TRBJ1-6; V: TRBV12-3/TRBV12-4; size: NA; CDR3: CASSLPGGGSPLHF; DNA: TGTGCCAGCAGTCTCCCGGGGGGCGGATCACCCCTCCACTTT
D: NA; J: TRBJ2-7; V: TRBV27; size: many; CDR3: CASSHNYEQYF; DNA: TGTGCCAGCAGTCACAACTACGAGCAGTACTTC
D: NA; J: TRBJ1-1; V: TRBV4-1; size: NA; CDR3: CASSQEPASGETEAFF; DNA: TGCGCCAGCAGCCAAGAGCCCGCGTCAGGGGAGACTGAAGCTTTCTTT